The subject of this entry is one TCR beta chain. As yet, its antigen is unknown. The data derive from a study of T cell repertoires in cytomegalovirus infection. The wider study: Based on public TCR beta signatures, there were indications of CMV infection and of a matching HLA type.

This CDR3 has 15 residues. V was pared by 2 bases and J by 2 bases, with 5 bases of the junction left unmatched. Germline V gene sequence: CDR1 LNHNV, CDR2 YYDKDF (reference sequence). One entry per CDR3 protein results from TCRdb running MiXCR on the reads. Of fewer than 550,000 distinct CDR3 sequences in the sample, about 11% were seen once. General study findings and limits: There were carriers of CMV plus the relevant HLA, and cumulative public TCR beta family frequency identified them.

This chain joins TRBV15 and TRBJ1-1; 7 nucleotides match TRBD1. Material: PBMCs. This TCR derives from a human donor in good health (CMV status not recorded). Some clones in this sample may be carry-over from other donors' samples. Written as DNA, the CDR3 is TGTGCCACCAGCAGATTTGGGACAGATAACACTGAAGCTTTCTTT. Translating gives CATSRFGTDNTEAFF.